This entry is about one T cell receptor beta chain. The source of the sample is a study of blood T cell repertoires in COVID-19. Study-level background: The cDNA or gDNA used as material had been derived from T cells, B-cell-depleted T cells, or PBMCs.

In the original analysis: Cell counts per sample came from amplifying reference gene primers. Some clones are missing from TCRdb's copy, which holds only in-frame ones; the method was immunoSEQ multiplex PCR. V and J calls and clone size are those listed in that table; D and trimming were worked out from the DNA. The repertoire has around 50,000 clones, 70% to 90% of them found once; the top ten carry roughly 5.7%. V was shortened by 2 bases and J by 9 bases, with 13 bases between the two germline ends. In germline, CDR1 is MDHEN, CDR2 SYDVKM. The CDR3 totals 13 residues. Sequenced sample: peripheral blood. The receptor comes from a human donor in a cohort sampled during active COVID-19. The chain has TRBV28 and TRBJ1-1; D remains ambiguous. CDR3 sequence reads: CASSLGPGVKAFF. The CDR3 nucleotides are TGTGCCAGCAGTTTAGGTCCCGGGGTGAAAGCTTTCTTT.